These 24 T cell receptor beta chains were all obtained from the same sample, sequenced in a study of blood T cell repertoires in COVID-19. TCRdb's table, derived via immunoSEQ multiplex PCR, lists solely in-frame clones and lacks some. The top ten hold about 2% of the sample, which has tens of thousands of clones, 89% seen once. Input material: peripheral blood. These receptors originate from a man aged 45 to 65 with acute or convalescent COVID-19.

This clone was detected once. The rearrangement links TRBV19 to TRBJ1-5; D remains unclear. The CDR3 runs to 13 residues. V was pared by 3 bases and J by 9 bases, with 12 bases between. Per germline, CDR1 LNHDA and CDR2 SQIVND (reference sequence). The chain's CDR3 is CASSMAGGRPQHF. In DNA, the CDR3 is TGTGCCAGTAGTATGGCGGGAGGAAGGCCCCAGCATTTT.

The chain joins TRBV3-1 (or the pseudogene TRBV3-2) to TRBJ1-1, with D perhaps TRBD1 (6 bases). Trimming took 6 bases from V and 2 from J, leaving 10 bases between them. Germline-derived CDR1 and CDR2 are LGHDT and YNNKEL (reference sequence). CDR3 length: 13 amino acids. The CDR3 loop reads CASRRTDNTEAFF. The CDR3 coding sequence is TGTGCCAGCAGAAGGACAGATAACACTGAAGCTTTCTTT.

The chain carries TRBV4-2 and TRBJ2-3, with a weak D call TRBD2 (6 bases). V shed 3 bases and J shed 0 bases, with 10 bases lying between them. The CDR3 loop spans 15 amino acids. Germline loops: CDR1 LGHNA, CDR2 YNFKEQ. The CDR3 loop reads CASSHGGASTDTQYF. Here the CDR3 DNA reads TGTGCCAGCAGCCATGGAGGGGCTAGCACAGATACGCAGTATTTT.

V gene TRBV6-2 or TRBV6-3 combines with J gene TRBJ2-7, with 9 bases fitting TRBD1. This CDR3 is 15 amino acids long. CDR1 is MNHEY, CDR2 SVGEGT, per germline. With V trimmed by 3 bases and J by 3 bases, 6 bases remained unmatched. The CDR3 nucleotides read TGTGCCAGCAGTTATTACGGGACAGGGAACTACGAGCAGTACGTC. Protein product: CASSYYGTGNYEQYV.

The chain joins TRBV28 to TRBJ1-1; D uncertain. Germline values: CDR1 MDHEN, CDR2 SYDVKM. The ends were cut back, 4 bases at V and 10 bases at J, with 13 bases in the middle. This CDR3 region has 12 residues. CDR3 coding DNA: TGTGCCAGCAGTTCTCCGGGGTTTAGAGCTTTCTTT. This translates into CASSSPGFRAFF.

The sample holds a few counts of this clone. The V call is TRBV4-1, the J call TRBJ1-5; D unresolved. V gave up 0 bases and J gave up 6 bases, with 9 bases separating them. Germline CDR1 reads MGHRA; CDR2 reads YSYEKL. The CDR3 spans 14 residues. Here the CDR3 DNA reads TGCGCCAGCAGCCAAGAAGAAGACTCTCAGCCCCAGCATTTT. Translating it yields CASSQEEDSQPQHF.

Here the CDR3 DNA reads TGTGCCAGTAGTGGAGGGGTCGAAAAACTGTTTTTT. Residues: CASSGGVEKLFF. The chain employs TRBV19 and TRBJ1-4; TRBD1 is a possible D gene (5 bases). This CDR3 is 12 amino acids long. V lost 5 bases to trimming and J lost 8 bases, with 9 bases between them. Germline V gene lookup returns CDR1 LNHDA and CDR2 SQIVND (reference sequence).

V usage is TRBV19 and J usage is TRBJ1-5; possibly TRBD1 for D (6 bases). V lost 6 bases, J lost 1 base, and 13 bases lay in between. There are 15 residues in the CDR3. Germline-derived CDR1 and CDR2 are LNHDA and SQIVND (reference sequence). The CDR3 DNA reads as TGTGCCAGTAGACCACAGGGCGGCAGCAATCAGCCCCAGCATTTT. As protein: CASRPQGGSNQPQHF.

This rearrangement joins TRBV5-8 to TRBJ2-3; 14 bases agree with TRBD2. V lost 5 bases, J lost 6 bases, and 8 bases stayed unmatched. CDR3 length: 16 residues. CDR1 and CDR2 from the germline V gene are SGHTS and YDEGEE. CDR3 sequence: CASSPGTSGSADTQYF. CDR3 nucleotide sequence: TGTGCCAGCAGTCCCGGGACTAGCGGGAGTGCGGATACGCAGTATTTT.

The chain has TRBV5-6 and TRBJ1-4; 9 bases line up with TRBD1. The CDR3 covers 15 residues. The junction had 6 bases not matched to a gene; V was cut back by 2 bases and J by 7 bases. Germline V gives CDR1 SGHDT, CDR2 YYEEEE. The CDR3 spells CASSFPTGGSEKLFF. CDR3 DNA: TGTGCCAGCAGCTTCCCGACAGGGGGGAGTGAAAAACTGTTTTTT. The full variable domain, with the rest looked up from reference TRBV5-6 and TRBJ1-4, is DAGVTQSPTHLIKTRGQQVTLRCSPKSGHDTVSWYQQALGQGPQFIFQYYEEEERQRGNFPDRFSGHQFPNYSSELNVNALLLGDSALYLCASSFPTGGSEKLFFGSGTQLSVL.

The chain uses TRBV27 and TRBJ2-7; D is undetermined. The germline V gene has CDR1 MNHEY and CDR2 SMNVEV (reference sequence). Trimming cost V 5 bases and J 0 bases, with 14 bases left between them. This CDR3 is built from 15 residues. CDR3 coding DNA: TGTGCCAGCAGTCCTAGAACTATCCTCTCCTACGAGCAGTACTTC. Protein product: CASSPRTILSYEQYF.

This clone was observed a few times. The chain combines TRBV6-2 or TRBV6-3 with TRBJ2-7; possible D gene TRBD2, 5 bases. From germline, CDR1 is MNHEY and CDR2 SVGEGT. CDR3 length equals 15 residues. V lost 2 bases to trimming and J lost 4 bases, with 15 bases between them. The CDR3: CASSYKPGSPYEQYV. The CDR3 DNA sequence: TGTGCCAGCAGTTACAAACCGGGATCGCCATACGAGCAGTACGTC.

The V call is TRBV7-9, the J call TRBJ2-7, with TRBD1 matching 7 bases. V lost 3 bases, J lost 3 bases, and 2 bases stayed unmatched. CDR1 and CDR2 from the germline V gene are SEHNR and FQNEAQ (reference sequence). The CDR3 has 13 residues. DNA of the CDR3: TGTGCCAGCAGCTTCGGACAGGACTACGAGCAGTACGTC. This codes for CASSFGQDYEQYV.

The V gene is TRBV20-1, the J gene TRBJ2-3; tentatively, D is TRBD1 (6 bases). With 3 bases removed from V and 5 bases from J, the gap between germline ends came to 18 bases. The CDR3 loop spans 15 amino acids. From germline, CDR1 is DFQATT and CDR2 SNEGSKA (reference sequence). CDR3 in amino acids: CSASVNRVVEDTQYF. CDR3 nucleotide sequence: TGCAGTGCTAGTGTAAACAGGGTGGTAGAAGATACGCAGTATTTT.

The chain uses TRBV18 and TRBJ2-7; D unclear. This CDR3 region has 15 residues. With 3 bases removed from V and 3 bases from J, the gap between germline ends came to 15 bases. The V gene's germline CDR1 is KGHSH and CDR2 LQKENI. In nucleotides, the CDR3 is TGTGCCAGCTCACCCGATAGTACAGTCAACTACGAGCAGTACTTC. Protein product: CASSPDSTVNYEQYF.

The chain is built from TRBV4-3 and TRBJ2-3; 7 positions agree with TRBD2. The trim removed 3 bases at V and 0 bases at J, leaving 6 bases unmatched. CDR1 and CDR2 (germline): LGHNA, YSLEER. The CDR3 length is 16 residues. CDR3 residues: CASSQGSGASTDTQYF. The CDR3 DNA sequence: TGCGCCAGCAGCCAGGGGAGCGGGGCTAGCACAGATACGCAGTATTTT.

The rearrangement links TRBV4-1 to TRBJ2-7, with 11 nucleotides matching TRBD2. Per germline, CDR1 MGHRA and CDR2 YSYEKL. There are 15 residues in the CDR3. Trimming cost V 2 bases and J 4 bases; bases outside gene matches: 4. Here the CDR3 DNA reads TGCGCCAGCAGCCAAAGGACTAGCGGGTTTTACGAGCAGTACTTC. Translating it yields CASSQRTSGFYEQYF.

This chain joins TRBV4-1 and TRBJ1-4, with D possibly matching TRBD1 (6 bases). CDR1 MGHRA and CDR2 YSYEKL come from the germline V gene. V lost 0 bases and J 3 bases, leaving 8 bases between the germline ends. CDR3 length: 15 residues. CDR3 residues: CASSQDWGPNEKLFF. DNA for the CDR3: TGCGCCAGCAGCCAAGATTGGGGGCCTAATGAAAAACTGTTTTTT.

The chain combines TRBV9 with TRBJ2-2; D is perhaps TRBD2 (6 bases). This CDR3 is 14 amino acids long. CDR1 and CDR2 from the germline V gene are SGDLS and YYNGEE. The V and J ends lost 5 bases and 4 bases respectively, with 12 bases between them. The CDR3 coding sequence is TGTGCCAGCAGGCGGGAATTCGGCACCGGGGAGCTGTTTTTT. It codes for CASRREFGTGELFF.

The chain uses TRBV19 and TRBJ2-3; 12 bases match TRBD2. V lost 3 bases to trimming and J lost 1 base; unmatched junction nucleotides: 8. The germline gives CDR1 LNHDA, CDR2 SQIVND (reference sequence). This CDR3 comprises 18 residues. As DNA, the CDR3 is TGTGCCAGTAGTATGCTAGCGGGAGGGGGCCCTGGCACAGATACGCAGTATTTT. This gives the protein CASSMLAGGGPGTDTQYF. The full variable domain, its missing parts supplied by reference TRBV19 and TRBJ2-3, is DGGITQSPKYLFRKEGQNVTLSCEQNLNHDAMYWYRQDPGQGLRLIYYSQIVNDFQKGDIAEGYSVSREKKESFPLTVTSAQKNPTAFYLCASSMLAGGGPGTDTQYFGPGTRLTVL.

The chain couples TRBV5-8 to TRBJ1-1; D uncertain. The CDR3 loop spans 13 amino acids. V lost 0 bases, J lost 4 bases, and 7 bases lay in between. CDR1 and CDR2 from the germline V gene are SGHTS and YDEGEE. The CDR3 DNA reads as TGTGCCAGCAGCTTGGGGGCGAGCACTGAAGCTTTCTTT. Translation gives CASSLGASTEAFF.

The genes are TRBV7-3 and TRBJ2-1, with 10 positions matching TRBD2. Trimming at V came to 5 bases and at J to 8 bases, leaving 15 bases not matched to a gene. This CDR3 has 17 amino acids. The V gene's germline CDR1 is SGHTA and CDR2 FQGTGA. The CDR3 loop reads CASSPTRGAGGKDEQFF. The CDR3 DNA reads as TGTGCCAGCAGCCCCACCCGCGGAGCGGGAGGGAAGGATGAGCAGTTCTTC.

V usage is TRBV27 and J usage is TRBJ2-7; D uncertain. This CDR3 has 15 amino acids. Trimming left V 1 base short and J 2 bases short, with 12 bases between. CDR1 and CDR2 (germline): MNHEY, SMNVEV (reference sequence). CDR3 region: CASSLYPGPPYEQYV. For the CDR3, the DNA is TGTGCCAGCAGTTTATACCCTGGCCCCCCCTACGAGCAGTACGTC.

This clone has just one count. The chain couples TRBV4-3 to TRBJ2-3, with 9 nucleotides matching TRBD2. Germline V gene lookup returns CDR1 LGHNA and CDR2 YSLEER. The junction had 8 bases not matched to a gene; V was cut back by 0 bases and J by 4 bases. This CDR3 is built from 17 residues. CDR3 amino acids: CASSQDVGGGAPDTQYF. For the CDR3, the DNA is TGCGCCAGCAGCCAAGATGTTGGCGGGGGGGCCCCAGATACGCAGTATTTT.